Presented here are 14 T cell receptor beta chains from one specimen sequenced in a study of tumor T cells in aggressive B-cell lymphoma. Measured with immunoSEQ multiplex PCR; TCRdb has only the in-frame clones, and not every one. The data hold thousands of clones, with 91% observed a single time. The specimen sequenced was tumor tissue. The receptors come from an adult with diffuse large B cell lymphoma.

The V and J genes are TRBV5-1 and TRBJ2-1, with 11 bases aligning to TRBD2. The V gene end was trimmed by 0 bases and the J gene end by 5 bases; junction bases not matched to a gene: 7. This CDR3 region has 17 residues. Germline-derived CDR1 and CDR2 are SGHRS and YFSETQ. Here the CDR3 reads CASSLDWPSGRNNEQFF. The CDR3 DNA sequence: TGCGCCAGCAGCTTGGATTGGCCTAGCGGGAGGAACAATGAGCAGTTCTTC. Filled out from reference TRBV5-1 and TRBJ2-1, the complete variable domain reads KAGVTQTPRYLIKTRGQQVTLSCSPISGHRSVSWYQQTPGQGLQFLFEYFSETQRNKGNFPGRFSGRQFSNSRSEMNVSTLELGDSALYLCASSLDWPSGRNNEQFFGPGTRLTVL.

The CDR3 DNA is TGTGCCAGCAGTTACGGGAGGCTTTCCTACGAGCAGTACTTC. It is translated as CASSYGRLSYEQYF. The gene calls are TRBV6-5 and TRBJ2-7; possibly TRBD2 for D (6 bases). Germline CDR1 MNHEY, CDR2 SVGAGI. Trimming removed 2 bases at V and 1 base at J, with 9 bases between. The CDR3 extends over 14 amino acids.

The chain uses TRBV11-2 and TRBJ2-7, with D tentatively TRBD2 (7 bases). The germline CDR1 and CDR2 sequences are SGHAT and FQNNGV. CDR3 length: 12 amino acids. V lost 4 bases and J lost 10, with 14 bases in between. In nucleotides, the CDR3 is TGTGCCAGCAGCTCCGGGCGGGGGCTCCAGTACTTC. The encoded protein is CASSSGRGLQYF.

V is TRBV28 and J is TRBJ1-1; TRBD1 agrees at 7 bases. J was trimmed by 3 bases and V by 4 bases; bases with no gene match: 5. The CDR3 length is 14 residues. The V gene's germline CDR1 is MDHEN and CDR2 SYDVKM. This CDR3 reads CASSSHDRDTEAFF. The CDR3 DNA is TGTGCCAGCAGTTCACACGACAGGGACACTGAAGCTTTCTTT.

This chain joins TRBV2 and TRBJ1-3, with D tentatively TRBD1 (6 bases). Germline V gene data show CDR1 as SNHLY and CDR2 as FYNNEI. V lost 6 bases, J lost 4 bases, and 22 bases lay in between. The CDR3 runs 17 residues. For the CDR3, the DNA is TGTGCCAGCAGCGTAATTCGGGGGGCAGATCTCGGAAACACCATATATTTT. Encoded protein: CASSVIRGADLGNTIYF. The whole variable domain, filled in from reference TRBV2 and TRBJ1-3, reads EPEVTQTPSHQVTQMGQEVILRCVPISNHLYFYWYRQILGQKVEFLVSFYNNEISEKSEIFDDQFSVERPDGSNFTLKIRSTKLEDSAMYFCASSVIRGADLGNTIYFGEGSWLTVV.

This chain links TRBV12-5 with TRBJ1-2; no firm D call. Per germline, CDR1 LGHNT and CDR2 FRNRAP. The CDR3 contains 19 residues. Trimming stripped 2 bases from V and 4 bases from J, with 26 bases between. CDR3 loop: CASGLSQTATSPPPYGYTF. The CDR3 nucleotides read TGTGCTAGTGGTTTGTCCCAAACAGCCACCTCGCCACCCCCCTATGGCTACACCTTC.

CDR3 sequence reads: CASSHGTLTDTQYF. Here the CDR3 DNA reads TGTGCCAGCAGCCACGGGACTCTCACAGATACGCAGTATTTT. The rearrangement links TRBV28 to TRBJ2-3, with TRBD2 as a possible D gene (6 bases). Germline V gene sequence: CDR1 MDHEN, CDR2 SYDVKM. The CDR3 is made up of 14 amino acids. V was clipped by 6 bases and J by 2 bases, with 12 bases between them.

V is TRBV2 and J is TRBJ2-1; 10 nucleotides agree with TRBD2. Germline values: CDR1 SNHLY, CDR2 FYNNEI. CDR3 length: 17 residues. The V segment lost 7 bases and the J segment 2 bases; nucleotides outside the gene matches: 11. The CDR3 here is CASILILGLATYNEQFF. The CDR3 DNA sequence: TGTGCCAGCATTCTGATTTTGGGACTAGCGACCTACAATGAGCAGTTCTTC.

The rearrangement joins TRBV5-1 to TRBJ1-2; D is ambiguous. Trimming left V 0 bases short and J 0 bases short, with 6 bases between. Germline V CDR1 and CDR2: SGHRS, YFSETQ. This CDR3 has 14 residues. In DNA form, the CDR3 reads TGCGCCAGCAGCTTGGAAACAGCTAACTATGGCTACACCTTC. The encoded protein is CASSLETANYGYTF.

The chain recombines TRBV7-3 with TRBJ1-1; D unclear. The germline V gene has CDR1 SGHTA and CDR2 FQGTGA. The CDR3 covers 14 residues. V lost 0 bases and J 4 bases, leaving 9 bases between the germline ends. CDR3 nucleotide sequence: TGTGCCAGCAGCTTAACAGAAGACTCCACTGAAGCTTTCTTT. Translating it yields CASSLTEDSTEAFF.

V and J are TRBV5-1 and TRBJ2-5, with D possibly matching TRBD1 (5 bases). The end of the DNA fits TRBJ2-7 better, so the J call may be wrong. CDR1 and CDR2 from the germline V gene are SGHRS and YFSETQ. The CDR3 loop spans 13 amino acids. The CDR3 region has the DNA TGCGCCAGCAGCTTGGAAGACAGCTACGAGCAGTACTTC. This translates into CASSLEDSYEQYF.

The CDR3 reads CASSSLDTQYF. CDR3 nucleotides: TGTGCCAGCAGCTCCCTAGATACGCAGTATTTT. This chain links TRBV5-6 with TRBJ2-3; D not certain. CDR1 SGHDT and CDR2 YYEEEE come from the germline V gene. The V end lost 3 bases, the J end lost 5 bases, and 4 bases lay between the germline ends. This CDR3 has 11 amino acids.

Written as DNA, the CDR3 is TGTGCCAGCAGCACTGGACTAGCGGGAGTTGGGGCAGATACGCAGTATTTT. As protein: CASSTGLAGVGADTQYF. The chain employs TRBV5-6 and TRBJ2-3; 13 bases agree with TRBD2. Germline V gene lookup returns CDR1 SGHDT and CDR2 YYEEEE. V shed 4 bases and J 4 bases; nucleotides not matched to a gene: 9. CDR3 length equals 17 residues.

The V and J genes are TRBV9 and TRBJ2-7, with D possibly matching TRBD1 (6 bases). V gave up 0 bases and J gave up 0 bases, with 10 bases separating them. The CDR3 totals 15 residues. Germline loops: CDR1 SGDLS, CDR2 YYNGEE. The CDR3 coding sequence is TGTGCCAGCAGCGTAGGAGAGGGGGTCTCCTACGAGCAGTACTTC. Its translation is CASSVGEGVSYEQYF.